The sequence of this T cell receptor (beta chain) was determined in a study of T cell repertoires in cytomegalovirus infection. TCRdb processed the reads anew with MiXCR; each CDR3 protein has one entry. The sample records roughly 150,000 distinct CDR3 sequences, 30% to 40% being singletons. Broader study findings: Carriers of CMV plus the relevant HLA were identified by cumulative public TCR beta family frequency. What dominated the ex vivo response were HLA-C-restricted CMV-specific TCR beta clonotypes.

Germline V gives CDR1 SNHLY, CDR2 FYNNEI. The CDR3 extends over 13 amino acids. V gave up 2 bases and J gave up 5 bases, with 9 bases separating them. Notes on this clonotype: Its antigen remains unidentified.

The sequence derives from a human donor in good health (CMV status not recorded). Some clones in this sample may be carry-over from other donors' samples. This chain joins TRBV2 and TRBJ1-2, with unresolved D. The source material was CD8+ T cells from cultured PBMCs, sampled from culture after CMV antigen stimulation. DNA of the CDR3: TGTGCCAGCAGTGAAACGAGTGGGTATGGCTACACCTTC. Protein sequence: CASSETSGYGYTF.